This TCR beta chain was sequenced for a study of blood T cell repertoires in COVID-19. For the study at large: COVID-19 samples, acute and convalescent, were from the United States, Italy and Spain. Sources were T cells, B-cell-depleted T cells, or PBMCs; the material itself was cDNA or gDNA.

The CDR3 is 13 residues long. Germline CDR1 is SGHTA and CDR2 is FQGNSA. V was clipped by 5 bases and J by 5 bases; unmatched bases: 4. Original methodology: Estimation of nucleated cell counts was performed using reference gene primer amplification. Method: immunoSEQ multiplex PCR; TCRdb's copy keeps in-frame clones and lacks some. V and J calls and clone size come straight from that table; D and trimming were deduced from the DNA. The table lists about 200,000 clones, around three quarters of them singletons. The sequence was obtained from an older woman with acute or convalescent COVID-19. V and J are TRBV7-2 and TRBJ2-7; TRBD1 aligns across 9 bases. Material for sequencing was peripheral blood. The CDR3 spells CASSLRTGDEQYF. CDR3 bases: TGTGCCAGCAGCCTCCGGACAGGGGACGAGCAGTACTTC.